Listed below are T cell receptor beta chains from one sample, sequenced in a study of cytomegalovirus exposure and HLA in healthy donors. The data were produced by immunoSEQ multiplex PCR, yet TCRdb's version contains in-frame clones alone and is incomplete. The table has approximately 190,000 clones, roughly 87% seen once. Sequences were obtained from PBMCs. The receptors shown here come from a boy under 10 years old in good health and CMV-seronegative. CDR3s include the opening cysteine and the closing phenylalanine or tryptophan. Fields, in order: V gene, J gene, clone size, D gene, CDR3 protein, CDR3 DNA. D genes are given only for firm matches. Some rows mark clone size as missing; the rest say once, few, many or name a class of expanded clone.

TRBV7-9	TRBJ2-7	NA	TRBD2	CASSLSGSNEQYF	TGTGCCAGCAGCCTTAGCGGGAGTAACGAGCAGTACTTC
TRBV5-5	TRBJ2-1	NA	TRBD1	CASQQGGHNYDEQFF	TGTGCCAGTCAACAGGGGGGCCATAACTACGATGAGCAGTTCTTC
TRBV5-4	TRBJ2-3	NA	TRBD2	CASGTWTSGSADTQYF	TGTGCCAGCGGGACTTGGACTAGCGGGAGCGCAGATACGCAGTATTTT
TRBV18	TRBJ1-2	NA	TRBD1	CASSGQGINGYTF	TGTGCCAGCTCAGGACAGGGGATCAATGGCTACACCTTC
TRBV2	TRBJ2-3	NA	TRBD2	CASSELAGGADTQYF	TGTGCCAGCAGCGAACTAGCGGGAGGAGCAGATACGCAGTATTTT
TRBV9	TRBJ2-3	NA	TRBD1	CASSVGQGVTDTQYF	TGTGCCAGCAGCGTAGGACAGGGAGTCACAGATACGCAGTATTTT
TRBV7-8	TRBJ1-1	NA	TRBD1	CASSMWTGVNTEAFF	TGTGCCAGCAGCATGTGGACAGGGGTGAACACTGAAGCTTTCTTT
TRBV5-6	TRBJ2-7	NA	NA	CASSLVTSTLYEQYF	TGTGCCAGCAGCTTGGTCACTAGCACCCTTTACGAGCAGTACTTC
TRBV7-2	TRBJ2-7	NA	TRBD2	CASTTSGFSYEQYF	TGTGCCAGCACCACTAGCGGCTTCTCCTACGAGCAGTACTTC
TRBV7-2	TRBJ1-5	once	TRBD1	CASSDRGLSGQPQHF	TGTGCCAGCAGCGACAGGGGGCTGTCAGGACAGCCCCAGCATTTT
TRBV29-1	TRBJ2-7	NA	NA	CSVGTGLGQYF	TGCAGCGTGGGAACAGGGCTAGGGCAGTACTTC
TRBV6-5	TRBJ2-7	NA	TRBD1	CASSPGTVYEQYF	TGTGCCAGCAGCCCCGGGACAGTTTACGAGCAGTACTTC
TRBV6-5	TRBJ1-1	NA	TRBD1	CASSRQGNTEAFF	TGTGCCAGCAGTCGACAGGGTAACACTGAAGCTTTCTTT
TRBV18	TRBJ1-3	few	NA	CASSPGGSGNTIYF	TGTGCCAGCTCACCTGGAGGGTCTGGAAACACCATATATTTT
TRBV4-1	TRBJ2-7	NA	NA	CASSNEPGVAYEQYF	TGCGCCAGCTCCAACGAACCAGGTGTCGCCTACGAGCAGTACTTC
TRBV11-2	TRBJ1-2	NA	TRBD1	CASSLTRGTVLNYGYTF	TGTGCCAGCAGCTTAACCCGGGGGACAGTCCTTAACTATGGCTACACCTTC
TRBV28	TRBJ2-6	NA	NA	CASSNSRSGANVLTF	TGTGCCAGCAGTAACAGCCGCTCTGGGGCCAACGTCCTGACTTTC
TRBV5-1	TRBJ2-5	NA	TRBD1	CASSTGQGQETQYF	TGCGCCAGCAGCACGGGACAGGGCCAAGAGACCCAGTACTTC
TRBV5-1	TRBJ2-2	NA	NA	CASSPFDRRGTGELFF	TGCGCCAGCAGCCCATTTGACAGGCGGGGGACCGGGGAGCTGTTTTTT
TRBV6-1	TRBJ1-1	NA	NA	CASIGADRYTEAFF	TGTGCCAGCATTGGGGCGGACCGCTACACTGAAGCTTTCTTT
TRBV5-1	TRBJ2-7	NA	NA	CASSPERVSSYEQYF	TGCGCCAGCAGCCCCGAGCGGGTCAGCTCCTACGAGCAGTACTTC
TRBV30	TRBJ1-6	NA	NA	CACLCRSTDINPNSPLHF	TGTGCCTGCCTATGCAGATCGACAGACATAAACCCCAATTCACCCCTCCACTTT
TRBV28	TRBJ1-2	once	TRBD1	CASSSPGTGDGYTF	TGTGCCAGCAGTTCTCCAGGGACAGGGGACGGCTACACCTTC
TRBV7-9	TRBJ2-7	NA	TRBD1	CASSLRQGNEQYF	TGTGCCAGCAGCCTCCGACAGGGAAACGAGCAGTACTTC
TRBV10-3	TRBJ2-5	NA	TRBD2	CAISGSGTSGRAGETQYF	TGTGCCATCAGTGGTTCCGGGACTAGCGGGAGGGCGGGAGAGACCCAGTACTTC
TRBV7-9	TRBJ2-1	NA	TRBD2	CASSTLLAGGPGEQFF	TGTGCCAGCAGCACCCTCCTAGCGGGAGGGCCTGGAGAGCAGTTCTTC
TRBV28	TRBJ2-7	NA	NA	CASSGTYRVEQYF	TGTGCCAGCAGTGGAACATACAGGGTCGAGCAGTACTTC
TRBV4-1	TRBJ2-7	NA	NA	CASSQGVLSYEQYF	TGCGCCAGCAGCCAAGGCGTCTTATCCTACGAGCAGTACTTC
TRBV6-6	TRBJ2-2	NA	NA	CASSYLGGGTGELFF	TGTGCCAGCAGTTACTTGGGGGGTGGCACCGGGGAGCTGTTTTTT
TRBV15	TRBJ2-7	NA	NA	CATRRGDSYEQYF	TGTGCCACCAGGCGCGGGGACTCCTACGAGCAGTACTTC
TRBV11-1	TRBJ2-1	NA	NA	CASSLARVKSSYNEQFF	TGTGCCAGCAGCTTAGCGCGGGTAAAGAGCTCCTACAATGAGCAGTTCTTC
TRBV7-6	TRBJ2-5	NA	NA	CASSHFWLRGETQYF	TGTGCCAGCAGCCATTTTTGGCTCAGGGGAGAGACCCAGTACTTC
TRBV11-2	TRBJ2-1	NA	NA	CASSLWDMYNEQFF	TGTGCCAGCAGCTTGTGGGACATGTACAATGAGCAGTTCTTC
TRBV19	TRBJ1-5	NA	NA	CASSFGGGRQPQHF	TGTGCCAGTAGTTTTGGGGGGGGGCGGCAGCCCCAGCATTTT
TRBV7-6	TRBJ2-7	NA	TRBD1	CATSRDSSYEQYF	TGTGCCACGTCCAGGGACAGCTCCTACGAGCAGTACTTC
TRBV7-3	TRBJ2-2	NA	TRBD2	CASSLPEWGGNTGELFF	TGTGCCAGCAGTTTACCGGAGTGGGGGGGAAACACCGGGGAGCTGTTTTTT
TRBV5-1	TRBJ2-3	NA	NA	CASSFFGQAADTQYF	TGCGCCAGCAGCTTTTTTGGGCAAGCGGCAGATACGCAGTATTTT
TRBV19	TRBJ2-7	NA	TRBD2	CASSPDGTSAYEQYF	TGTGCCAGTAGTCCGGATGGGACTAGCGCCTACGAGCAGTACTTC
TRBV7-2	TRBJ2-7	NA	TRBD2	CASGDYTYEQYF	TGTGCCAGCGGGGACTATACCTACGAGCAGTACTTC
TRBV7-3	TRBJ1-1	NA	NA	CASSLTLESLGDTEAFF	TGTGCCAGCAGCTTAACGTTGGAGTCCCTCGGGGACACTGAAGCTTTCTTT
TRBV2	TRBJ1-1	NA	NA	CASEGTEAFF	TGTGCCAGTGAGGGAACTGAAGCTTTCTTT
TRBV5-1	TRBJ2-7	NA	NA	CASSFREGSEQYF	TGCGCCAGCAGCTTCCGGGAAGGCAGCGAGCAGTACTTC
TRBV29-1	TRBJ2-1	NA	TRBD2	CSVPSFGLAGDNEQFF	TGCAGCGTTCCTTCATTCGGACTAGCGGGGGACAATGAGCAGTTCTTC
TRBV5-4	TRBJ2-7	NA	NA	CASGGAPGSYEQYF	TGTGCCAGCGGAGGTGCTCCGGGCTCCTACGAGCAGTACTTC
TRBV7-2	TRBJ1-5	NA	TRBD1	CASSLTTGMGQPQHF	TGTGCCAGCAGCTTAACGACAGGGATGGGGCAGCCCCAGCATTTT
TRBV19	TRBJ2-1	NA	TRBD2	CASSPSGAGVNYNEQFF	TGTGCCAGTAGCCCCTCAGGAGCGGGAGTCAACTACAATGAGCAGTTCTTC
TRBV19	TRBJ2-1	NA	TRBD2	CASSIDVAGGRKYNEQFF	TGTGCCAGTAGTATTGACGTAGCGGGAGGTCGCAAGTACAATGAGCAGTTCTTC
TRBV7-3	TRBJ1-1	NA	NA	CASSLTRGTEAFF	TGTGCCAGCAGCTTAACACGGGGAACTGAAGCTTTCTTT
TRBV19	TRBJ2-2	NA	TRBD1	CASTLDRGGTGELFF	TGTGCCAGTACCCTAGACAGGGGGGGCACCGGGGAGCTGTTTTTT
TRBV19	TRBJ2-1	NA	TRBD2	CASSMGAGGPDEQFF	TGTGCCAGTAGTATGGGAGCGGGGGGGCCTGATGAGCAGTTCTTC
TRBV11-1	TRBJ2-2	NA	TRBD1	CASATQGRDTGELFF	TGTGCCAGCGCTACACAGGGGCGAGACACCGGGGAGCTGTTTTTT
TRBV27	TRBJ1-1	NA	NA	CASSRKQGNTEAFF	TGTGCCAGCAGTAGAAAACAGGGGAACACTGAAGCTTTCTTT
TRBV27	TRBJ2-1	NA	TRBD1	CASRRQGSNEQFF	TGTGCCAGCAGGAGACAGGGTTCCAATGAGCAGTTCTTC